This section outlines one TCR beta chain sequence together with its context. Its specific antigen is unknown. Just one base apart from a much larger clone, this may be a read error. Amplification of TCR beta CDR3 regions was carried out from RNA transcripts. The first round of RT-PCR for the TCR CDR3 was performed with the HTBI primer set and the Qiagen OneStep RT-PCR kit. A second multiplex PCR round built the libraries, followed by size selection and purification. Paired-end sequencing of the libraries was performed with 100 bp reads on an Illumina HiSeq2000. In the authors' own workflow: SOAPnuke was used to process the raw data, removing reads that contained adapters or uncalled bases, had a mean Phred below 15, or lacked an exact match to the constant primer or identifier. COPE v1.2.5 was used to merge the high-quality paired reads, and each unique nucleotide sequence was defined as a clonotype. Clonotypes were aligned to IMGT TRBV, TRBD and TRBJ reference segments using MiTCR v1.1. The analysis included only V-J combinations with a frequency above 0.0001, which together covered around 99% of the repertoires. A TCS score was defined as the ratio between F50 (clonal expansion) and ExV (chaos), using BLOSUM62-based TCRdist between CDR3 peptides within each V-J. Welch's t-statistics and random forest reduced 500 to 650 V-J features to 13, which were used in a naive Bayes classifier (R e1071). The similarity between thyroid and blood repertoires was quantified using the Morisita-Horn index. TCRdb reworked the public reads: Q25 trimming with fastp, MiXCR clone assembly, productive beta chains retained. Entries are consolidated by CDR3 protein sequence, retaining the most common genes and DNA. The V and J calls, along with clone size, are taken from TCRdb and not from the paper's own processing. The sample table holds hundreds of thousands of distinct CDR3 sequences, of which 38% were seen once. About 9% of the sample goes to the ten largest clones.

This sample was included in a study of T cells in Graves' hyperthyroidism and ophthalmopathy (dated by TCRdb to between 2018 and 2021). At the level of the whole study: Peripheral blood was collected at initial diagnosis, before any treatment. TCR V-J signatures able to tell the groups apart were searched for in a discovery cohort of 95 to 100 patients, of whom more than 40 had Graves' ophthalmopathy and around 56 had stable Graves' hyperthyroidism. Prospective prediction of ophthalmopathy was tested in an independent validation cohort of 18 to 20 hyperthyroidism patients and approximately 17 patients who later progressed to ophthalmopathy. The 75 to 100 discovery patients were divided at random into training and test sets in a 7:3 ratio. In addition, the study compared T-cell repertoires in thyroid tissue and in blood from five to seven Graves' hyperthyroidism patients. Once sampling was done, hyperthyroidism patients were given methimazole at a starting dose of 30 mg daily, whereas ophthalmopathy patients were given high-dose intravenous methylprednisolone. The paper describes TCR Vbeta CDR3 sequencing of 135 peripheral blood samples, made up of roughly 45 ophthalmopathy patients, some 80 hyperthyroidism patients and roughly 17 progressor patients. Here is what the overall study found, with its caveats: Most expanded thyroid clonotypes (frequency above 0.001) were also found in blood, which suggests that blood repertoires may mirror thyroid immune responses. No statistical method was used to set the sample size in advance, and investigators knew the group allocation. A 13 V-J signature model separated ophthalmopathy from stable hyperthyroidism, with about 90% sensitivity and about 81% specificity in cross-validation and 80%/75% in testing. In validation, the model predicted progression to ophthalmopathy with 55% to 71% sensitivity and 72.22% specificity, a median of about 6.7 months before onset.

Stable Graves' hyperthyroidism was defined as no progression to ophthalmopathy during 18 months of follow-up. Hyperthyroidism patients were aged 18 to 65 years and newly diagnosed, with disease duration of less than 2 months. The study excluded patients with uncontrolled infections, other autoimmune diseases, pregnancy or lactation. Clinical symptoms, serum thyroxine and TRAb, thyroid ultrasound, and orbital computed tomography formed the basis for the diagnoses. Ficoll-Paque density gradient centrifugation was used to isolate PBMCs from about 10 ml of fresh peripheral blood. Total RNA was extracted with Trizol reagent, and quality was checked on an Agilent 2100 Bioanalyzer. The junction shows trimming of 4 bases on V and 7 bases on J, plus 14 bases between the germline ends. For CDR1 and CDR2, the germline V gene (reference sequence) lists SGHKS and YYEKEE. The CDR3 measures 14 amino acids from cysteine to phenylalanine. The sequence is cut down to CDR3 DNA, 42 bases in frame from base 1.

This receptor chain uses TRBV5-5 and TRBJ1-4; TRBD1 is a possible D gene, resting on 6 matching bases. The sequencing sample was made of blood. The TCR was taken from a man aged 18 to 29 with Graves' hyperthyroidism. At the DNA level, the sequence is TGTGCCAGCAGCCCGGACAGCGCCTTTGAAAAACTGTTTTTT. This translates into CASSPDSAFEKLFF.